Each of the 21 T cell receptor beta chains below was sequenced from the same sample in a study of cytomegalovirus exposure and HLA in healthy donors. The primer mix had 60 Vbeta and 13 Jbeta primers. The repertoire was sequenced with immunoSEQ multiplex PCR; TCRdb's copy has only in-frame clones and lacks some. The sample lists 100,000 to 150,000 clones; around three quarters were seen once. Material: PBMCs. These receptors came from a female donor in good health and CMV-seronegative.

The V and J genes are TRBV30 and TRBJ2-1; 7 nucleotides agree with TRBD1. CDR1 is GTSNPN and CDR2 is SVGIG in the germline V gene (reference sequence). The junction had 11 bases not matched to a gene; V was cut back by 3 bases and J by 15 bases. This CDR3 has 12 amino acids. The CDR3: CAWSALFRGWFF. The CDR3 DNA follows: TGTGCCTGGAGCGCCCTTTTCAGGGGGTGGTTCTTC.

The chain couples TRBV29-1 to TRBJ2-5; D is perhaps TRBD2 (6 bases). The germline V gene has CDR1 SQVTM and CDR2 ANQGSEA. This CDR3 region has 13 residues. Trimming removed 7 bases from V and 6 bases from J, with 18 bases in between. CDR3 sequence reads: CSASGGGDKTQYF. In nucleotides, the CDR3 is TGCAGCGCGTCCGGCGGAGGGGATAAGACCCAGTACTTC.

The rearrangement uses TRBV9 and TRBJ1-2, with D possibly matching TRBD1 (5 bases). The V and J ends lost 0 bases and 4 bases respectively, with 7 bases between them. CDR3 length: 13 amino acids. CDR1 SGDLS and CDR2 YYNGEE come from the germline V gene. CDR3 sequence: CASSVGGAYGYTF. CDR3 nucleotides: TGTGCCAGCAGCGTAGGCGGGGCCTATGGCTACACCTTC. Looking up the rest from reference TRBV9 and TRBJ1-2 gives the full variable domain: DSGVTQTPKHLITATGQRVTLRCSPRSGDLSVYWYQQSLDQGLQFLIQYYNGEERAKGNILERFSAQQFPDLHSELNLSSLELGDSALYFCASSVGGAYGYTFGSGTRLTVV.

As regards this clone: At one end, the junction sequence differs from germline, possibly due to a read error. This sequence joins TRBV7-9 and TRBJ2-3, with D possibly matching TRBD2 (7 bases). The CDR3 consists of 16 residues. Germline V gene lookup returns CDR1 SEHNR and CDR2 FQNEAQ (reference sequence). The chain's CDR3 is CSSSLSEGGDTDTQYF. CDR3 sequence (DNA): TGTTCCAGCAGCTTATCTGAAGGGGGGGACACAGATACGCAGTATTTT.

The rearrangement uses TRBV5-1 and TRBJ1-6, with D maybe TRBD1 (6 bases). The CDR3 has 15 amino acids. Germline CDR1 reads SGHRS; CDR2 reads YFSETQ. V was trimmed by 5 bases and J by 3 bases, leaving 12 bases between them. CDR3 protein: CASRSDRFYNSPLHF. CDR3 DNA sequence: TGCGCCAGCAGATCGGACAGATTCTATAATTCACCCCTCCACTTT.

The table lists this clone with a few counts. This chain joins TRBV4-2 and TRBJ1-5; TRBD1 aligns across 8 bases. CDR3 length: 16 residues. Germline-derived CDR1 and CDR2 are LGHNA and YNFKEQ. Trimming at V came to 4 bases and at J to 0 bases, leaving 5 bases not matched to a gene. CDR3: CASSRGQDYSNQPQHF. Here the CDR3 DNA reads TGTGCCAGCAGCCGGGGACAGGATTATAGCAATCAGCCCCAGCATTTT.

This clone was seen a handful of times. This chain uses TRBV6-1 with TRBJ1-6; the match to TRBD1 covers 10 bases. Trimming cost V 2 bases and J 7 bases; bases outside gene matches: 11. The CDR3 covers 18 residues. Germline V gene data show CDR1 as MNHNS and CDR2 as SASEGT. CDR3 sequence (DNA): TGTGCCAGCAGTGAATCCTGGGTCCCGACAGGGGGCAATTCACCCCTCCACTTT. It translates to CASSESWVPTGGNSPLHF.

This sequence joins TRBV7-9 and TRBJ1-1; D is uncertain. The CDR3 has 13 residues. Trimming shortened V by 4 bases and J by 2 bases, and 8 bases separated the two germline ends. Per the germline V gene, CDR1 is SEHNR and CDR2 is FQNEAQ (reference sequence). The CDR3 spells CASSWSRNTEAFF. CDR3 sequence (DNA): TGTGCCAGCAGCTGGTCCAGAAACACTGAAGCTTTCTTT. The variable domain in full, completed from reference TRBV7-9 and TRBJ1-1, reads DTGVSQNPRHKITKRGQNVTFRCDPISEHNRLYWYRQTLGQGPEFLTYFQNEAQLEKSRLLSDRFSAERPKGSFSTLEIQRTEQGDSAMYLCASSWSRNTEAFFGQGTRLTVV.

This rearrangement joins TRBV7-9 to TRBJ2-7; possibly TRBD1 for D (5 bases). CDR3 length equals 12 residues. V was trimmed by 4 bases and J by 4 bases, leaving 8 bases between them. Germline CDR1 and CDR2: SEHNR and FQNEAQ (reference sequence). The CDR3 DNA is TGTGCCAGCAGCTCGACAGTTTACGAGCAGTACTTC. Its translation: CASSSTVYEQYF.

The chain links TRBV23-1 to TRBJ2-2; D ambiguous. TRBV23-1 is an open reading frame, and its role is uncertain. This CDR3 contains 19 residues. V was shortened by 0 bases and J by 7 bases, with 24 bases between the two germline ends. The CDR3, as DNA: TGCGCCAGCAGTCAATCCGAAGACACTTACGAAGGTGGCTACGGGGAGCTGTTTTTT. This encodes CASSQSEDTYEGGYGELFF.

CDR3 sequence (DNA): TGTGCCAGCAGTGGGCCGACTTCAGTAAACACCGGGGAGCTGTTTTTT. It codes for CASSGPTSVNTGELFF. J is TRBJ2-2 and V is TRBV6-1; unclear D gene. CDR3 length: 16 residues. Trimming shortened V by 4 bases and J by 2 bases, and 14 bases separated the two germline ends. Germline CDR1 is MNHNS and CDR2 is SASEGT.

The chain employs TRBV10-3 and TRBJ1-1, with no clear D. The CDR3 runs to 15 residues. Germline V gene data show CDR1 as ENHRY and CDR2 as SYGVKD. V gave up 2 bases and J gave up 2 bases, with 12 bases separating them. CDR3 bases: TGTGCCATCAGTGAGGAGACACAAAAAAACACTGAAGCTTTCTTT. It encodes CAISEETQKNTEAFF.

This clone was detected a few times. Other DNA sequences within the sample encode an identical CDR3. The chain has TRBV5-6 and TRBJ2-3; 9 bases fit TRBD2. The germline V gene encodes CDR1 SGHDT and CDR2 YYEEEE. The V segment lost 0 bases and the J segment 1 base; nucleotides outside the gene matches: 0. The CDR3 loop spans 15 amino acids. CDR3 coding DNA: TGTGCCAGCAGCTTGGTAGCGGGGGGCACAGATACGCAGTATTTT. Amino acid sequence: CASSLVAGGTDTQYF.

This chain links TRBV14 with TRBJ2-3; D ambiguous. Germline CDR1 is SGHDN and CDR2 is FVKESK. With 5 bases removed from V and 2 bases from J, the gap between germline ends came to 17 bases. CDR3 length: 16 residues. The CDR3 coding sequence is TGTGCCAGCAGCTCTTTGACAACACACCACACAGATACGCAGTATTTT. This encodes CASSSLTTHHTDTQYF.

The genes are TRBV7-6 and TRBJ1-6, with TRBD1 matching 7 bases. The V and J ends lost 4 bases and 5 bases, in that order; junction bases with no gene match: 11. Germline loops: CDR1 SGHVS, CDR2 FNYEAQ. The CDR3 has 17 residues. The CDR3 sequence: CASSSPREGANNSPLHF. The CDR3 region has the DNA TGTGCCAGCAGCTCCCCCCGAGAGGGGGCAAATAATTCACCCCTCCACTTT. The complete variable domain, with remaining parts taken from reference TRBV7-6 and TRBJ1-6, reads GAGVSQSPRYKVTKRGQDVALRCDPISGHVSLYWYRQALGQGPEFLTYFNYEAQQDKSGLPNDRFSAERPEGSISTLTIQRTEQRDSAMYRCASSSPREGANNSPLHFGNGTRLTVT.

This sequence joins TRBV6-5 and TRBJ1-2; no reliable D call. Trimming left V 8 bases short and J 7 bases short, with 20 bases between. The CDR3 loop spans 14 amino acids. CDR1 is MNHEY, CDR2 SVGAGI, per germline. The CDR3 DNA reads TGTGCCAGCGAAGGTCGCGAGGGAAGCGGTGGCTACACCTTC. Amino acid sequence: CASEGREGSGGYTF.

The chain combines TRBV5-8 with TRBJ1-2; possibly TRBD1 for D (5 bases). With 0 bases removed from V and 4 bases from J, the gap between germline ends came to 10 bases. The CDR3 has 14 residues. Per the germline V gene, CDR1 is SGHTS and CDR2 is YDEGEE. CDR3 DNA: TGTGCCAGCAGCTTGGGGGGGGACCCCTATGGCTACACCTTC. It is translated as CASSLGGDPYGYTF.

This rearrangement joins TRBV7-9 to TRBJ1-1, with a possible D match to TRBD1 (5 bases). Germline lookup yields CDR1 SEHNR and CDR2 FQNEAQ (reference sequence). The V and J ends lost 5 bases and 3 bases respectively, with 16 bases between them. The CDR3 is 15 amino acids. DNA of the CDR3: TGTGCCAGCAGCCAACTCCAGGGTTCCCACACTGAAGCTTTCTTT. This encodes CASSQLQGSHTEAFF.

The chain is built from TRBV7-9 and TRBJ2-3; possibly TRBD2 for D (6 bases). Germline CDR1 reads SEHNR; CDR2 reads FQNEAQ (reference sequence). The CDR3 runs to 19 residues. Trimming pared 4 bases from V and 2 bases from J, leaving 25 bases between. CDR3 amino acids: CASSSDGSSAGHITDTQYF. The CDR3 DNA is TGTGCCAGCAGCTCCGACGGCTCCTCGGCGGGGCATATCACAGATACGCAGTATTTT.

This chain links TRBV7-6 with TRBJ2-2; 8 positions match TRBD2. The CDR3 sequence is 17 residues long. Trimming removed 5 bases from V and 5 bases from J; junction bases left unmatched: 13. The germline gives CDR1 SGHVS, CDR2 FNYEAQ. The CDR3 DNA sequence: TGTGCCAGCAGCCCGGGCCCAGCGGGGGAGGTAACCGGGGAGCTGTTTTTT. It codes for CASSPGPAGEVTGELFF.

In its sample, this clone was seen once. This chain uses TRBV5-1 with TRBJ2-2, with D possibly TRBD2 on 6 matching bases. Trimming removed 0 bases from V and 2 bases from J, with 11 bases in between. CDR1 and CDR2 (germline): SGHRS, YFSETQ. This CDR3 has 16 amino acids. The CDR3 protein is CASSLVAGGNTGELFF. CDR3 bases: TGCGCCAGCAGCTTGGTTGCCGGGGGTAACACCGGGGAGCTGTTTTTT. The whole variable domain, remainder taken from reference TRBV5-1 and TRBJ2-2, is KAGVTQTPRYLIKTRGQQVTLSCSPISGHRSVSWYQQTPGQGLQFLFEYFSETQRNKGNFPGRFSGRQFSNSRSEMNVSTLELGDSALYLCASSLVAGGNTGELFFGEGSRLTVL.